The present T cell receptor beta chain was sequenced within a study of T cell repertoires in cytomegalovirus infection. Study summary: The public TCR beta signatures pointed to both CMV infection and matching HLA type. Findings of the study overall: Identification of carriers of CMV plus the relevant HLA was achieved through cumulative public TCR beta family frequency. HLA-C-restricted CMV clonotypes gave the most frequent clonotype in two of eight donors.

TCRdb used MiXCR to reprocess the reads, holding one entry per CDR3 protein. The table lists approximately 180,000 distinct CDR3 sequences, about a sixth of them singletons. CDR1 and CDR2 from the germline V gene are MNHEY and SVGEGT. The CDR3 is 16 amino acids. Trimming shortened V by 0 bases and J by 0 bases, and 9 bases separated the two germline ends. A word on this clonotype: The antigen is undetermined.

The rearrangement uses TRBV6-2 or TRBV6-3 and TRBJ2-1, with D possibly TRBD2 on 5 matching bases. The sequence was collected from a human donor in good health (CMV status not recorded). Some clones in this sample may be carry-over from other donors' samples. Sequenced material: CD8+ T cells from PBMCs. Here the CDR3 reads CASSYSLAGSYNEQFF. CDR3 bases: TGTGCCAGCAGTTACTCGTTGGCGGGCTCCTACAATGAGCAGTTCTTC.